These 20 T cell receptor beta chains share one sample of origin, sequenced in a study of T cell repertoires in cytomegalovirus infection. TCRdb processed the reads anew with MiXCR; each CDR3 protein has one entry. This repertoire shows under 350,000 distinct CDR3 sequences, around 9.6% found once; its top ten account for approximately 2.3%. Input material: PBMCs. All receptors derive from a human donor in good health (CMV status not recorded). Some clones in this sample may be carry-over from other donors' samples.

Ten or more counts support this clonotype. Here the CDR3 reads CASRGKLNSYEQYV. The CDR3 coding sequence is TGTGCCAGCAGGGGAAAACTGAACTCCTACGAGCAGTACGTC. The chain employs TRBV28 and TRBJ2-7; D call uncertain. The germline CDR1 and CDR2 sequences are MDHEN and SYDVKM. The CDR3 is made up of 14 amino acids. V was shortened by 6 bases and J by 0 bases, with 12 bases between the two germline ends.

This clonotype was picked up many times. The V and J genes are TRBV6-5 and TRBJ2-2, with 11 bases fitting TRBD2. Per germline, CDR1 MNHEY and CDR2 SVGAGI. CDR3 length: 14 amino acids. The V and J ends lost 6 bases and 6 bases, in that order; junction bases with no gene match: 3. The CDR3 loop is CASRLAGVAGELFF. As DNA, the CDR3 is TGTGCCAGCAGACTAGCGGGGGTGGCCGGGGAGCTGTTTTTT.

This clonotype was recorded many times. The rearrangement uses TRBV29-1 and TRBJ1-2; D may be TRBD1 (6 bases). Per the germline V gene, CDR1 is SQVTM and CDR2 is ANQGSEA. V gave up 6 bases and J gave up 0 bases, with 11 bases separating them. The CDR3 length is 13 residues. CDR3 in amino acids: CSVGQRANYGYTF. CDR3 nucleotide sequence: TGCAGCGTCGGACAGAGAGCTAACTATGGCTACACCTTC.

This clonotype was seen many times. This sequence joins TRBV29-1 and TRBJ1-1; TRBD1 is a possible D gene (6 bases). The CDR3 loop spans 14 amino acids. Germline V gives CDR1 SQVTM, CDR2 ANQGSEA. The V end lost 7 bases, the J end lost 0 bases, and 15 bases lay between the germline ends. CDR3 residues: CSGSTGGMNTEAFF. In DNA, the CDR3 is TGCAGCGGTTCGACAGGAGGCATGAACACTGAAGCTTTCTTT. Full variable domain (outside the CDR3, taken from reference TRBV29-1 and TRBJ1-1): SAVISQKPSRDICQRGTSLTIQCQVDSQVTMMFWYRQQPGQSLTLIATANQGSEATYESGFVIDKFPISRPNLTFSTLTVSNMSPEDSSIYLCSGSTGGMNTEAFFGQGTRLTVV.

The sample holds a few counts of this clonotype. The V gene is TRBV29-1, the J gene TRBJ2-5, with D unclear. From germline, CDR1 is SQVTM and CDR2 ANQGSEA. The CDR3 spans 12 residues. V gave up 4 bases and J gave up 2 bases, with 8 bases separating them. The CDR3 is CSVVPNQETQYF. CDR3 in DNA: TGCAGCGTTGTGCCGAATCAAGAGACCCAGTACTTC.

This clonotype was seen at least ten times. Here the CDR3 reads CASSSRQPFWGYTF. The DNA for the CDR3 is TGTGCCAGCAGTTCCCGACAGCCCTTTTGGGGCTACACCTTC. V usage is TRBV6-2 or TRBV6-3 and J usage is TRBJ1-2; possible D gene TRBD1, 5 bases. In germline, CDR1 is MNHEY, CDR2 SVGEGT. The V end lost 4 bases, the J end lost 8 bases, and 17 bases lay between the germline ends. The length of the CDR3 is 14 residues.

This clonotype has ten or more counts. A read error may be the cause here, since a much bigger clone is one base away. The genes are TRBV2 and TRBJ2-6; no firm D call. Per germline, CDR1 SNHLY and CDR2 FYNNEI. This CDR3 contains 12 residues. V was trimmed by 7 bases and J by 3 bases, leaving 4 bases between them. CDR3: CASTLGANVLTF. The DNA for the CDR3 is TGTGCCAGCACCCTTGGGGCCAACGTCCTGACTTTC.

This clonotype was observed a few times. The rearrangement uses TRBV20-1 and TRBJ1-5; 9 bases are shared with TRBD1. There are 14 residues in the CDR3. In germline, CDR1 is DFQATT, CDR2 SNEGSKA (reference sequence). The ends lost 4 bases at V and 4 bases at J; junction bases unmatched: 5. The CDR3 coding sequence is TGCAGTGCTAACAGGGGGCCCGAAAATCAGCCCCAGCATTTT. Amino acids: CSANRGPENQPQHF.

This clonotype came up many times. J is TRBJ1-5 and V is TRBV20-1; the match to TRBD1 covers 9 bases. Germline assignment: CDR1 DFQATT and CDR2 SNEGSKA (reference sequence). This CDR3 has 16 amino acids. V shed 3 bases and J 2 bases; nucleotides not matched to a gene: 8. CDR3 in DNA: TGCAGTGCTAGTACACAGGGGGCGAGGGGCAATCAGCCCCAGCATTTT. It is translated as CSASTQGARGNQPQHF.

This clonotype showed up many times. The chain has TRBV6-1 and TRBJ2-1, with 11 bases fitting TRBD2. Germline assignment: CDR1 MNHNS and CDR2 SASEGT. The J segment lost 4 bases and the V segment lost 3 bases, leaving 8 bases of the junction unmatched. The CDR3 has 17 residues. CDR3 coding DNA: TGTGCCAGCAGTGACCTAGCGGGGGGTATTCCTTACAATGAGCAGTTCTTC. It is translated as CASSDLAGGIPYNEQFF.

This clonotype occurred many times. This chain links TRBV7-6 with TRBJ2-1, with 11 bases lining up with TRBD2. The CDR3 runs 15 residues. Germline values: CDR1 SGHVS, CDR2 FNYEAQ. Trimming removed 3 bases from V and 4 bases from J; junction bases left unmatched: 2. The CDR3 bases are TGTGCCAGCAGCTTCGCTAGCGGGGGGTACAATGAGCAGTTCTTC. It translates to CASSFASGGYNEQFF.

This clonotype was seen repeatedly, ten times or more. As DNA, the CDR3 is TGTGCCAGCAGCCGGGTGGGGATAATTTACGAGCAGTACGTC. It specifies CASSRVGIIYEQYV. The chain is built from TRBV28 and TRBJ2-7; D ambiguous. Germline values: CDR1 MDHEN, CDR2 SYDVKM. CDR3 length equals 14 residues. The V end was cut by 6 bases, the J end by 4 bases, with 16 bases between.

This clonotype showed up just a few times. This rearrangement joins TRBV2 to TRBJ2-1; possible D gene TRBD1, 6 bases. The germline V gene has CDR1 SNHLY and CDR2 FYNNEI. V dropped 7 bases and J dropped 9 bases, with 13 bases sitting between them. This CDR3 contains 12 residues. The CDR3 nucleotides are TGTGCCAGCAAGGGGACATATGGTGAGCAGTTCTTC. This gives the protein CASKGTYGEQFF. Combining the CDR3 with reference TRBV2 and TRBJ2-1 gives the whole variable domain EPEVTQTPSHQVTQMGQEVILRCVPISNHLYFYWYRQILGQKVEFLVSFYNNEISEKSEIFDDQFSVERPDGSNFTLKIRSTKLEDSAMYFCASKGTYGEQFFGPGTRLTVL.

In this sample, this clonotype turned up a few times. This CDR3 reads CASSQTGGITGANVLTF. As DNA, the CDR3 is TGTGCCAGCAGTCAGACAGGGGGTATCACTGGGGCCAACGTCCTGACTTTC. This chain joins TRBV6-4 and TRBJ2-6, with 9 bases matching TRBD1. The junction had 7 bases not matched to a gene; V was cut back by 5 bases and J by 2 bases. Germline values: CDR1 MRHNA, CDR2 SNTAGT. CDR3 size: 17 residues.

The chain recombines TRBV28 with TRBJ1-5; D remains ambiguous. V shed 3 bases and J shed 1 base, with 16 bases lying between them. The germline gives CDR1 MDHEN, CDR2 SYDVKM. This CDR3 is 17 amino acids long. Here the CDR3 reads CASSFLDGAESNQPQHF. CDR3 DNA sequence: TGTGCCAGCAGTTTCCTGGACGGTGCAGAGAGCAATCAGCCCCAGCATTTT.

The J gene is TRBJ1-1, the V gene TRBV5-6; no reliable D call. The CDR3 has 15 amino acids. CDR1 is SGHDT, CDR2 YYEEEE, per germline. The germline V and J ends were trimmed by 1 base and 3 bases, with 13 bases remaining between them. In nucleotides, the CDR3 is TGTGCCAGCAGCTTGAAACTCCAACGGGACACTGAAGCTTTCTTT. Translating gives CASSLKLQRDTEAFF.

This clonotype came up many times. V gene TRBV7-8 combines with J gene TRBJ1-1; D is unresolved. Trimming removed 5 bases from V and 6 bases from J, with 13 bases in between. The CDR3 contains 13 residues. Germline V CDR1 and CDR2: SGHVS, FQNEAQ. The CDR3 bases are TGTGCCAGCAGCCAAGGACGTCTTCCTGAAGCTTTCTTT. This sequence encodes CASSQGRLPEAFF.

Ten or more counts support this clonotype. The chain combines TRBV6-1 with TRBJ2-7, with unresolved D. Germline-derived CDR1 and CDR2 are MNHNS and SASEGT. The CDR3 consists of 13 residues. Trimming removed 6 bases at V and 5 bases at J, with 14 bases between. CDR3 nucleotides: TGTGCCAGCAGGGGAAGAGAGTTCCACGAGCAGTACGTC. As protein: CASRGREFHEQYV.

V usage is TRBV20-1 and J usage is TRBJ2-1; 10 nucleotides agree with TRBD2. Germline CDR1 is DFQATT and CDR2 is SNEGSKA (reference sequence). The CDR3 has 15 residues. J lost 7 bases, V lost 6 bases, and 12 bases had no gene match. The CDR3 reads CSAPSASGGGNEQFF. In DNA form, the CDR3 reads TGCAGTGCCCCCTCGGCCAGCGGGGGGGGGAATGAGCAGTTCTTC.

This clonotype came up many times. This chain joins TRBV7-9 and TRBJ1-2; the match to TRBD1 covers 8 bases. CDR1 and CDR2 (germline): SEHNR, FQNEAQ (reference sequence). The CDR3 has 14 amino acids. J was trimmed by 8 bases and V by 8 bases; bases with no gene match: 13. The CDR3 DNA reads as TGTGCCAGCGAGGCAGGGGGCTCGGTACGAGGCTACACCTTC. It specifies CASEAGGSVRGYTF. The full variable domain, rest sourced from reference TRBV7-9 and TRBJ1-2, is DTGVSQNPRHKITKRGQNVTFRCDPISEHNRLYWYRQTLGQGPEFLTYFQNEAQLEKSRLLSDRFSAERPKGSFSTLEIQRTEQGDSAMYLCASEAGGSVRGYTFGSGTRLTVV.